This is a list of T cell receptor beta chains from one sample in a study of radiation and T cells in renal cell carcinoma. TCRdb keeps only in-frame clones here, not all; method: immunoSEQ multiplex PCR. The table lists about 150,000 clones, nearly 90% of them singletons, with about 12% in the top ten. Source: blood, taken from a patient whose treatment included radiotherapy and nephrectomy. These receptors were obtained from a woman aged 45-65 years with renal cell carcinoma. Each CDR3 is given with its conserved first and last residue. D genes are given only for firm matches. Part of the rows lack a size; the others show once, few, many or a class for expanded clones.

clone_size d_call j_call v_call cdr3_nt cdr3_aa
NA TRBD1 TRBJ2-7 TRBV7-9 TGTGCCAGCAGCCCCCACAGGGGAAACTCCTACGAGCAGTACTTC CASSPHRGNSYEQYF
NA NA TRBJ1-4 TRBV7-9 TGTGCCAGCAGCCCTAGTCTGGGGGGTAATGAAAAACTGTTTTTT CASSPSLGGNEKLFF
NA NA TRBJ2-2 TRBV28 TGTGCCAGCAGACCGAACACCGGGGAGCTGTTTTTT CASRPNTGELFF
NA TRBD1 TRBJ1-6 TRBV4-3 TGCGCCAGCAGCCAAGTGCTGGGGACAGGGGTGTCACCCCTCCACTTT CASSQVLGTGVSPLHF
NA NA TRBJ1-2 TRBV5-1 TGCGCCAGCAGCTTGGGGACCCCTAATGCGGATGGCTACACCTTC CASSLGTPNADGYTF
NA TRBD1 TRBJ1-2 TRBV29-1 TGCAGCGTTGACCCGGGACAGAGTGGCTACACCTTC CSVDPGQSGYTF
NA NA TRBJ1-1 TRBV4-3 TGCGCCAGCAGCCAAGATCGCCAGGGATACACTGAAGCTTTCTTT CASSQDRQGYTEAFF
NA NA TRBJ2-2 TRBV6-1 TGTGCCAGCAGTCAGATGACGACGAACACCGGGGAGCTGTTTTTT CASSQMTTNTGELFF
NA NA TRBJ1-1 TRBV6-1 TGTGCCAGCAAATTTTCCACAGGTGGTGAAACTGAAGCTTTCTTT CASKFSTGGETEAFF
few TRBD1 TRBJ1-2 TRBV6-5 TGTGCCAGCAGGGGGACAGGGCTCGAAGGAGGCTACACCTTC CASRGTGLEGGYTF
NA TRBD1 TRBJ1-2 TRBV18 TGTGCCAGCTCGCTGGGACAGCTTAATGGAGGCTACACCTTC CASSLGQLNGGYTF
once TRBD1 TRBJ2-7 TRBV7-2 TGTGCCAGCAGCTTAGAAGCAGGGGGCTACGAGCAGTACTTC CASSLEAGGYEQYF
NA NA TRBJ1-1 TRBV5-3 TGTGCCAGAAGCTTGAACAGGAACACTGAAGCTTTCTTT CARSLNRNTEAFF
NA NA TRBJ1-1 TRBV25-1 TGTGCCAGCAGTGAATTGAACTCAGGAGGAGCTTTCTTT CASSELNSGGAFF
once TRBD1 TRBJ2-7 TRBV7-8 TGTGCCAGCAGCTTAATCCGTGACAGGGCGAACGAGCAGTACTTC CASSLIRDRANEQYF
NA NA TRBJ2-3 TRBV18 TGTGCCAGCTCACCATTAGAAGGGCTCGGGGCAGATACGCAGTATTTT CASSPLEGLGADTQYF
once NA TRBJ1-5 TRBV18 TGTGCCAGCTCACGGGTCCAGATTAGCAATCAGCCCCAGCATTTT CASSRVQISNQPQHF